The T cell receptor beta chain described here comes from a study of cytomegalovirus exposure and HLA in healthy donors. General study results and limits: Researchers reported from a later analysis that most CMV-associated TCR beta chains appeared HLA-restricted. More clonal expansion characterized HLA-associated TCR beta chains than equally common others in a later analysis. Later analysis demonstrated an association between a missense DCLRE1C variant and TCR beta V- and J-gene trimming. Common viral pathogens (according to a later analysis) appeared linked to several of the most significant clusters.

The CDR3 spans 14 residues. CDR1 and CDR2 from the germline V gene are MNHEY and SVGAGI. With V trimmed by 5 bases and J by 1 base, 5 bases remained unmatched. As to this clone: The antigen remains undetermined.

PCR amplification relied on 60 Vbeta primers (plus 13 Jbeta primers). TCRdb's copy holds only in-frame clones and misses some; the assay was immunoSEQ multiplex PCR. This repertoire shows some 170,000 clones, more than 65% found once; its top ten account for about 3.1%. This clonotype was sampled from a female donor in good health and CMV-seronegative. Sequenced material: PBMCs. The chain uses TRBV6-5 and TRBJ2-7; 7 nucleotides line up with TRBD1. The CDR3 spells CASSEGTDSYEQYF. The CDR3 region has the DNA TGTGCCAGCAGTGAAGGGACAGATTCCTACGAGCAGTACTTC.